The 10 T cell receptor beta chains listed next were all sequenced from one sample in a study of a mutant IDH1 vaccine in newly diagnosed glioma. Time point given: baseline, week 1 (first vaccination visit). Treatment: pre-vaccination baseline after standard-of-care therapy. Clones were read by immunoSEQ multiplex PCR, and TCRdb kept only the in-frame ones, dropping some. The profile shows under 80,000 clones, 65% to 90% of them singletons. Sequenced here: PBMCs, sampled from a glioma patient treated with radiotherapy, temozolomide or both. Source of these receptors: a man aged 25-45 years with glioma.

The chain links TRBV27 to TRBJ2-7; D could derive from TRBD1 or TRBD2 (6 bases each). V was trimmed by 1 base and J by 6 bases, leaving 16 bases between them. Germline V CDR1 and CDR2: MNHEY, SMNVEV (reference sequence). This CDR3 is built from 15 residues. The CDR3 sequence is CASSLWGRTEGEQYF. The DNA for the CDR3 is TGTGCCAGCAGTTTATGGGGGAGGACAGAAGGCGAGCAGTACTTC.

The CDR3, as DNA: TGTGCCAGTAGTATAGAGGCTGGGTGGGGCAATCAGCCCCAGCATTTT. It codes for CASSIEAGWGNQPQHF. J is TRBJ1-5 and V is TRBV19; no clear D gene. V was clipped by 0 bases and J by 2 bases, with 11 bases between them. The CDR3 runs to 16 residues. Germline V gene lookup returns CDR1 LNHDA and CDR2 SQIVND (reference sequence).

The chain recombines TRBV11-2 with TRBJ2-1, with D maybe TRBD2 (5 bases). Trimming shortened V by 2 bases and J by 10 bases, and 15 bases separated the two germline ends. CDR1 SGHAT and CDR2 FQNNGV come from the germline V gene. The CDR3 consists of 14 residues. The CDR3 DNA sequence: TGTGCCAGCAGCTTACATTTCGGGGAGCTGGAGCAGTTCTTC. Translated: CASSLHFGELEQFF. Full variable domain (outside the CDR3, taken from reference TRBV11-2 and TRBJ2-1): EAGVAQSPRYKIIEKRQSVAFWCNPISGHATLYWYQQILGQGPKLLIQFQNNGVVDDSQLPKDRFSAERLKGVDSTLKIQPAKLEDSAVYLCASSLHFGELEQFFGPGTRLTVL.

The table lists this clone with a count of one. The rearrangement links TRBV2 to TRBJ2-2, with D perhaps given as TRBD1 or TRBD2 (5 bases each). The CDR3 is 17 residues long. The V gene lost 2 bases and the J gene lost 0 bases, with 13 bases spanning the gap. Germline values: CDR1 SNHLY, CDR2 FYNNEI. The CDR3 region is CASSEMGTATNTGELFF. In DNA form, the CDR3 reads TGTGCCAGCAGTGAAATGGGGACGGCGACGAACACCGGGGAGCTGTTTTTT.

The CDR3 spells CASSLIQGSYNEQFF. The DNA of the CDR3 is TGTGCCAGCAGCTTAATACAGGGCTCCTACAATGAGCAGTTCTTC. This chain uses TRBV11-2 with TRBJ2-1; D is possibly TRBD1 (6 bases). From germline, CDR1 is SGHAT and CDR2 FQNNGV. The V end was cut by 2 bases, the J end by 0 bases, with 8 bases between. The CDR3 is 15 amino acids.

The CDR3 is CSVGDRGTLDTEAFF. DNA for the CDR3: TGCAGCGTTGGTGACCGGGGGACGTTAGACACTGAAGCTTTCTTT. The chain couples TRBV29-1 to TRBJ1-1, with D perhaps matching TRBD1 (5 bases). With 4 bases removed from V and 3 bases from J, the gap between germline ends came to 18 bases. CDR1 is SQVTM and CDR2 is ANQGSEA in the germline V gene. This CDR3 spans 15 amino acids. The whole variable domain, filled in from reference TRBV29-1 and TRBJ1-1, reads SAVISQKPSRDICQRGTSLTIQCQVDSQVTMMFWYRQQPGQSLTLIATANQGSEATYESGFVIDKFPISRPNLTFSTLTVSNMSPEDSSIYLCSVGDRGTLDTEAFFGQGTRLTVV.

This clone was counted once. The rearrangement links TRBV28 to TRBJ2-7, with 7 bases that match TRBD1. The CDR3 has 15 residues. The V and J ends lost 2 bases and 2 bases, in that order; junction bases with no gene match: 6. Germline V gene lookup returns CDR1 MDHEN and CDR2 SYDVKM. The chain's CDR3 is CASSLRGRNTYEQYF. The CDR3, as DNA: TGTGCCAGCAGTTTAAGGGGGCGGAACACCTACGAGCAGTACTTC.

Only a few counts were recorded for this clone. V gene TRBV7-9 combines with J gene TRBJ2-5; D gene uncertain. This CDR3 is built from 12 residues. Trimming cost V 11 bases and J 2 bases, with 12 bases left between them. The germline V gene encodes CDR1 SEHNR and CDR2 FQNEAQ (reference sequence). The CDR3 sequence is CALAATQETQYF. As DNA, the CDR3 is TGTGCCTTGGCTGCTACACAAGAGACCCAGTACTTC. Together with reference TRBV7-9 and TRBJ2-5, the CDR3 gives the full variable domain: DTGVSQNPRHKITKRGQNVTFRCDPISEHNRLYWYRQTLGQGPEFLTYFQNEAQLEKSRLLSDRFSAERPKGSFSTLEIQRTEQGDSAMYLCALAATQETQYFGPGTRLLVL.

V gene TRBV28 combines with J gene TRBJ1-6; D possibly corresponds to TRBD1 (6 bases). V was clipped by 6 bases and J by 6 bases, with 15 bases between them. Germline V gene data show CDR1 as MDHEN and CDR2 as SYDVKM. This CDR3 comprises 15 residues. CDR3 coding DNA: TGTGCCAGCAGCCCCGGCAGGGGACTTAATTCACCCCTCCACTTT. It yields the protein CASSPGRGLNSPLHF. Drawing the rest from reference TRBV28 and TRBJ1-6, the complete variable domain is DVKVTQSSRYLVKRTGEKVFLECVQDMDHENMFWYRQDPGLGLRLIYFSYDVKMKEKGDIPEGYSVSREKKERFSLILESASTNQTSMYLCASSPGRGLNSPLHFGNGTRLTVT.

The CDR3 is CASSLTDSPGYTF. The CDR3 nucleotides are TGTGCCAGTAGTCTTACAGATTCTCCTGGCTACACCTTC. V gene TRBV19 combines with J gene TRBJ1-2; D uncertain. The germline V and J ends were trimmed by 5 bases and 7 bases, with 14 bases remaining between them. This CDR3 region has 13 residues. The germline V gene encodes CDR1 LNHDA and CDR2 SQIVND (reference sequence).